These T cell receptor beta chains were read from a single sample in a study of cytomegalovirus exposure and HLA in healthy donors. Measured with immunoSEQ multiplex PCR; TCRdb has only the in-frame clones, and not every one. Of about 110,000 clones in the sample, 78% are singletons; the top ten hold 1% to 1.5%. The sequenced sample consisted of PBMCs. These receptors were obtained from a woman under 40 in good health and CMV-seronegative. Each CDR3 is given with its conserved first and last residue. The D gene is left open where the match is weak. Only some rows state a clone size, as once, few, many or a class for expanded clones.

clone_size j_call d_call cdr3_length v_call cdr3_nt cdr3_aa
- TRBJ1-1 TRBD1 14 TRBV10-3 TGTGCCATCAGGACAGGGGCCGGGGACACTGAAGCTTTCTTT CAIRTGAGDTEAFF
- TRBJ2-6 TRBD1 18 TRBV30 TGTGCCTGGAATCCGGGGACAGGGATATTTAGTGGGGCCAACGTCCTGACTTTC CAWNPGTGIFSGANVLTF
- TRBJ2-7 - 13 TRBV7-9 TGTGCCAGCAGCTTCGGCAGGGATTACGAGCAGTACTTC CASSFGRDYEQYF
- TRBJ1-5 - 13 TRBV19 TGTGCCAGTAGTATAAATCAGGTTCAGCCCCAGCATTTT CASSINQVQPQHF
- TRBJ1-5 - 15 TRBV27 TGTGCCAGCAGTAGGGGGGGGGCATACAATCAGCCCCAGCATTTT CASSRGGAYNQPQHF
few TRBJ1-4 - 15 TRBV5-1 TGCGCCAGCAGCTTCGACAGGCGATTTAATGAAAAACTGTTTTTT CASSFDRRFNEKLFF
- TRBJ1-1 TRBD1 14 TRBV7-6 TGTGCCAGCAGCCCCGGACAGGGGGCCGCTGAAGCTTTCTTT CASSPGQGAAEAFF
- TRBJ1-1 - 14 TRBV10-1 TGCGCCAGCAGTGTGGAGGTATCGGGCACTGAAGCTTTCTTT CASSVEVSGTEAFF
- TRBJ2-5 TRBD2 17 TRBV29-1 TGCAGCGCCGGCCTAGCGGGAGGAGAGCTGTGGAGAGAGACCCAGTACTTC CSAGLAGGELWRETQYF
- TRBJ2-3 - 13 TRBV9 TGTGCCAGCAGCGTTTTGGTAGCAGATACGCAGTATTTT CASSVLVADTQYF
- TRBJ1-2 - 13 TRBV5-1 TGCGCCAGCAGCCCCGACTGGATGGGTGGCTACACCTTC CASSPDWMGGYTF
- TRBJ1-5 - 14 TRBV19 TGTGCCAGTAGTACGAGGGGACAAAATCAGCCCCAGCATTTT CASSTRGQNQPQHF
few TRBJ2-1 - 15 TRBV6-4 TGTGCCAGCAGTCCGATAGCGGACGGTTACAATGAGCAGTTCTTC CASSPIADGYNEQFF
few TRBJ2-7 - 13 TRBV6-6 TGTGCCAGCAGTTACTCGAACAGGGCCGAGCAGTACTTC CASSYSNRAEQYF
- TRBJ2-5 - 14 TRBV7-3 TGTGCCAGCAGCTTGTTCGGGGGCCAAGAGACCCAGTACTTC CASSLFGGQETQYF
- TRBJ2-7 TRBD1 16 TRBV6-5 TGTGCCAGCAGTTACTCCGGACAGGGATTCTCCTACGAGCAGTACTTC CASSYSGQGFSYEQYF
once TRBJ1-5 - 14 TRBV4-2 TGTGCCAGCAGCCAAGATCGAGGGCCTCAGCCCCAGCATTTT CASSQDRGPQPQHF
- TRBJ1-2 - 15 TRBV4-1 TGCGCCAGCAGCCCGGGGGGCCTAACTAACTATGGCTACACCTTC CASSPGGLTNYGYTF
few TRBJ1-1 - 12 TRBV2 TGTGCCAGCAGTGATCTGGACAAAAAGGCTTTCTTT CASSDLDKKAFF
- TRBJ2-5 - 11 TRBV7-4 TGTGCCAGCAGCTTTGCCGGGGCCCAGTACTTC CASSFAGAQYF
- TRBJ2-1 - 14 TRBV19 TGTGCCAGTAAGGAGTTCGTAGGCTACAATGAGCAGTTCTTC CASKEFVGYNEQFF
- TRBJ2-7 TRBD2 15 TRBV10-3 TGTGCCATCAGTAAGACTAGCGGAGAATCCTACGAGCAGTACTTC CAISKTSGESYEQYF
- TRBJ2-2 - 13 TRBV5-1 TGCGCCAGCAATCGCGTCAACACCGGGGAGCTGTTTTTT CASNRVNTGELFF
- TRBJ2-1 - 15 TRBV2 TGTGCCAGCAAACTAGAGAGGACTCCCTACAATGAGCAGTTCTTC CASKLERTPYNEQFF
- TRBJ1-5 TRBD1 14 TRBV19 TGTGCCAGTAGTATTTGGCAGGGGGATCAGCCCCAGCATTTT CASSIWQGDQPQHF
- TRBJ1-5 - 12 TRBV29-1 TGCAGCGTTCAGTTTAGCAATCAGCCCCAGCATTTT CSVQFSNQPQHF
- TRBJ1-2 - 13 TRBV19 TGTGCCAGTACCGTAGGGGACACCTATGGCTACACCTTC CASTVGDTYGYTF
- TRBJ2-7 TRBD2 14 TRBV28 TGTGCCAGCAGGGGGACTAGCGGGAGGAACGAGCAGTACTTC CASRGTSGRNEQYF
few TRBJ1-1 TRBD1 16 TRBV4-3 TGCGCCAGCAGCCAAGATAGACAGGGGCATGGGACTGAAGCTTTCTTT CASSQDRQGHGTEAFF
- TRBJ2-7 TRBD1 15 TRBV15 TGTGCCACCAGCAGCGAACCGGGACAGATCTACGAGCAGTACTTC CATSSEPGQIYEQYF
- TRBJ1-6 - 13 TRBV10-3 TGTGCCATCAGTGGTATAAACCAGGCACCCCTCCACTTT CAISGINQAPLHF
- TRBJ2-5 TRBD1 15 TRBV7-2 TGTGCCAGCAGCTTGGGACAGGGTTTTGCCGAGACCCAGTACTTC CASSLGQGFAETQYF
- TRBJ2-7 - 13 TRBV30 TGTGCCTGGAGCCAACGACAGTCACAGGAGCAGTACTTC CAWSQRQSQEQYF
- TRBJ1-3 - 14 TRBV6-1 TGTGCCAGCAGTGGGCTAGCAGTGGGAAACACCATATATTTT CASSGLAVGNTIYF
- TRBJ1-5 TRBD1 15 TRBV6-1 TGTGCCAGCATTGACAGGGGAAATAGCAATCAGCCCCAGCATTTT CASIDRGNSNQPQHF
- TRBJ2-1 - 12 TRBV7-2 TGTGCCAGCAGCTTATTAAGACAGGAGCAGTTCTTC CASSLLRQEQFF
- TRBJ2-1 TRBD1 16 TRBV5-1 TGCGCCAGCACCTGGGCCGGGACAGGGGGCGCATATGAGCAGTTCTTC CASTWAGTGGAYEQFF
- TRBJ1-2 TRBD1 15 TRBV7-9 TGTGCCAGCAGCTTAGGGCCCCAGGGGGGCTATGGCTACACCTTC CASSLGPQGGYGYTF
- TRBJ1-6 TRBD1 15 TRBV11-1 TGTGCCAGCAGCTTCGGGACAGGGGGTGGATCACCCCTCCACTTT CASSFGTGGGSPLHF
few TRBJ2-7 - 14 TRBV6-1 TGTGCCAGCACTGTTGAGGACATCAGCTACGAGCAGTACTTC CASTVEDISYEQYF
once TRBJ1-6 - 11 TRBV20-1 TGCAGTGCTTCAGGGAAATCACCCCTCCACTTT CSASGKSPLHF
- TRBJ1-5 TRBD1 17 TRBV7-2 TGTGCCAGCAGCCCCAGACCGGGACAGGTTAGCAATCAGCCCCAGCATTTT CASSPRPGQVSNQPQHF
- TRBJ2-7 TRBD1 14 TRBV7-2 TGTGCCAGCAGCCCTGGGACAGGGGCTTTAAAGCAGTACTTC CASSPGTGALKQYF
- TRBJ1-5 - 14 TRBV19 TGTGCCAGTACCGGGGGAAATAGCAATCAGCCCCAGCATTTT CASTGGNSNQPQHF
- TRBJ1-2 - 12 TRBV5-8 TGTGCCAGCAGCTTGGTAGTCGATGGCTACACCTTC CASSLVVDGYTF
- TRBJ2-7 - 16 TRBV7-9 TGTGCCAGCAGCTTGGTCCGGGACACAGCTTTCTACGAGCAGTACTTC CASSLVRDTAFYEQYF
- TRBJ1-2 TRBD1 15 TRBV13 TGTGCCAGCAGCCTAAACAGGGGTATTGACTATGGCTACACCTTC CASSLNRGIDYGYTF
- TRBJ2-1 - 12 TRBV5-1 TGCGCCAGCAGCCAGGGGTACAGTGAGCAGTTCTTC CASSQGYSEQFF
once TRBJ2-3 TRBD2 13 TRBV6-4 TGTGCCAGCAGTGCGGGTCCTAGCGGTACGCAGTATTTT CASSAGPSGTQYF
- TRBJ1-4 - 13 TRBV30 TGTGCCTGGAGTGTACAATCAGGACAACGACTGTTTTTT CAWSVQSGQRLFF
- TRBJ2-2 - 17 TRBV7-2 TGTGCCAGCAGCTCCAAAGTAGCGGTTAGGAACACCGGGGAGCTGTTTTTT CASSSKVAVRNTGELFF
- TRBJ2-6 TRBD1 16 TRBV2 TGTGCCAGCAGTCGGACAGGCCTCTCTGGGGCCAACGTCCTGACTTTC CASSRTGLSGANVLTF
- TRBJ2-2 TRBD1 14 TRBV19 TGTGCCAGTCGACAGGGACAGAACACCGGGGAGCTGTTTTTT CASRQGQNTGELFF
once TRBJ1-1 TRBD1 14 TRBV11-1 TGTGCCAGCAGCTTGGCGGGACAGATAGCTGAAGCTTTCTTT CASSLAGQIAEAFF